The source of this T cell receptor beta chain is a study of blood T cell repertoires in COVID-19. Turning to the study itself: Whether acute or convalescent, the COVID-19 samples came from the United States, Italy and Spain. Nucleic acid was either cDNA or gDNA, and it came from T cells, B-cell-depleted T cells, or PBMCs.

Participants came from some 23 US areas, aged about 18 to 89 years. The sample holds one count of this clone. Additional DNA sequences in this sample encode the identical CDR3. As processed by the authors: Nucleated cell counts were estimated from reference gene primer amplification. Produced via immunoSEQ multiplex PCR; TCRdb's table is partial and in-frame only. The DNA gave D and trimming, while V, J and clone size come from that table. The table has about 200,000 clones, roughly 90% seen once. The sample was PBMCs or T cells enriched from blood (not recorded which). The sequence was obtained from a woman under 30 who had recovered from COVID-19.

The CDR3 bases are TGTGCCAGCAGTCCGGGGGGAAGGAGCACAGATACGCAGTATTTT. Amino acid sequence: CASSPGGRSTDTQYF. The rearrangement joins TRBV28 to TRBJ2-3; the match to TRBD2 covers 7 bases. The J segment lost 0 bases and the V segment lost 5 bases, leaving 5 bases of the junction unmatched. CDR1 and CDR2 from the germline V gene are MDHEN and SYDVKM. The CDR3 has 15 residues.